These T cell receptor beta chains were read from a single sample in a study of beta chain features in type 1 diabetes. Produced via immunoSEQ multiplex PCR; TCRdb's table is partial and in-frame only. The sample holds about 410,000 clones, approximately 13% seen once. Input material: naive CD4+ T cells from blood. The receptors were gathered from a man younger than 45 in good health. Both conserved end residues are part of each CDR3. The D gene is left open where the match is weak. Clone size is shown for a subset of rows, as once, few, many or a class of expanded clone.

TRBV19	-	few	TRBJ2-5	TGTGCCAGTAGTAAAAGTAGCGTGGAGACCCAGTACTTC	CASSKSSVETQYF
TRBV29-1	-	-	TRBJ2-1	TGCAGCGTAGACCCGACATCAGCCTACAATGAGCAGTTCTTC	CSVDPTSAYNEQFF
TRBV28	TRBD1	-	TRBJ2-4	TGTGCCAGCAATGGACAGGCGCAAAACATTCAGTACTTC	CASNGQAQNIQYF
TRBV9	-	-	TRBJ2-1	TGTGCCAGCAGCCTCCTAGGACAGCCCTACAATGAGCAGTTCTTC	CASSLLGQPYNEQFF
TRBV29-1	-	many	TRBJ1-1	TGCAGCGTTGAAGGGCAAGTAAACACTGAAGCTTTCTTT	CSVEGQVNTEAFF
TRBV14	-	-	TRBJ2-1	TGTGCCAGCAGCCGAGGAAATGAGCAGTTCTTC	CASSRGNEQFF
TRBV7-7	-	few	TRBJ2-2	TGTGCTAGCAGCTTAAAGCCCACCGGGGAGCTGTTTTTT	CASSLKPTGELFF
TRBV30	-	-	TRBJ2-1	TGTGCCTGGAGTGTCCGGTTTTCTGACAATGAGCAGTTCTTC	CAWSVRFSDNEQFF
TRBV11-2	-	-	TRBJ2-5	TGTGCCAGCAGCTTGGGCTGGGATCCGTACTTC	CASSLGWDPYF
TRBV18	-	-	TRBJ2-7	TGTGCCAGCTCACCATCGGGGACCCTTACCTACGAGCAGTACTTC	CASSPSGTLTYEQYF
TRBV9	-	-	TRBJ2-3	TGTGCCAGCAGCGTAGGTCATCGGGCCCCAGATACGCAGTATTTT	CASSVGHRAPDTQYF
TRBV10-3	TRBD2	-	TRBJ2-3	TGTGCCATCAGTCATAGCGGGGGGGCTGAGACGCAGTATTTT	CAISHSGGAETQYF
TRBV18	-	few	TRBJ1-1	TGTGCCAGCTCACCACGACAGGCGGGCACTGAAGCTTTCTTT	CASSPRQAGTEAFF
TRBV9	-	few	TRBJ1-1	TGTGCCAGCAGCACCGGAGGAGAGGGACTGGGCACTGAAGCTTTCTTT	CASSTGGEGLGTEAFF
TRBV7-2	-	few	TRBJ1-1	TGTGCCAGCAGCTTTGCCGGGAAGGCTTTCTTT	CASSFAGKAFF
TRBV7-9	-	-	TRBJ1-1	TGTGCCAGCAGCCCAGTCACTGAAGCTTTCTTT	CASSPVTEAFF
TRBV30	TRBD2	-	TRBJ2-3	TGTGCCTGGAGTAGGGCGGGAGGAGGTACAGATACGCAGTATTTT	CAWSRAGGGTDTQYF
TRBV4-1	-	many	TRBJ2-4	TGCGCCAGCAGCCAAGTTTTCGGGAACATTCAGTACTTC	CASSQVFGNIQYF
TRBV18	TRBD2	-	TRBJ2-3	TGTGCCAGCTCACCGGGACTAGCGGACACAGATACGCAGTATTTT	CASSPGLADTDTQYF
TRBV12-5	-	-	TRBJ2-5	TGTGCTAGTGGTTTAGAAGAAGAGACCCAGTACTTC	CASGLEEETQYF
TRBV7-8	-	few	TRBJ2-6	TGTGCCAGCAGCCGGAGGTCAGGAGCCAACGTCCTGACTTTC	CASSRRSGANVLTF
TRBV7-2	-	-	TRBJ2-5	TGTGCCAGCAGCTTATTCTGGGGCGCGGGATTGGAGACCCAGTACTTC	CASSLFWGAGLETQYF
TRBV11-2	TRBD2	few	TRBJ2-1	TGTGCCAGCAGCTTACGACTAGCGGGAGGGTACAATGAGCAGTTCTTC	CASSLRLAGGYNEQFF
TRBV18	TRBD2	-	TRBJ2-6	TGTGCCAGCTCACGGCTAGCGGGAACCCCGAACTTTGGGGCCAACGTCCTGACTTTC	CASSRLAGTPNFGANVLTF
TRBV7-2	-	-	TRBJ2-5	TGTGCCAGCAGCCAGGGGTGGACCCAGTACTTC	CASSQGWTQYF
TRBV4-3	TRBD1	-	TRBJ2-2	TGCGCCAGCAGCCAAGAATCCATAGGGACAGTGAACACCGGGGAGCTGTTTTTT	CASSQESIGTVNTGELFF
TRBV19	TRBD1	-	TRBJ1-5	TGTGCCAGTAGTAGTCTTGCAGGGGGCAAGAGCAATCAGCCCCAGCATTTT	CASSSLAGGKSNQPQHF
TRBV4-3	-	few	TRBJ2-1	TGCGCCAGCAGCCAGATAAAGGTAGCGAGACACAATGAGCAGTTCTTC	CASSQIKVARHNEQFF
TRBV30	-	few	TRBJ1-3	TGTGCCTGGAGTACTAGCGGAAACACCATATATTTT	CAWSTSGNTIYF
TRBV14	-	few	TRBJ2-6	TGTGCCAGCAGCCAAGATCTGTCCTCTGGGGCCAACGTCCTGACTTTC	CASSQDLSSGANVLTF
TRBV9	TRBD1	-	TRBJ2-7	TGTGCCAGCAGCGTAGACCCCAAACAGGGGAACGAGCAGTACTTC	CASSVDPKQGNEQYF
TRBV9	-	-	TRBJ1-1	TGTGCCAGCAGCGTAGACCTGGGGGCCACTGAAGCTTTCTTT	CASSVDLGATEAFF
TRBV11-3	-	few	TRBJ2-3	TGTGCCAGCAGCCCCGATACAGATACGCAGTATTTT	CASSPDTDTQYF
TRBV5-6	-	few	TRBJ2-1	TGTGCCAGCAGCTTGCTCCTCTCACAGGCCTACAATGAGCAGTTCTTC	CASSLLLSQAYNEQFF
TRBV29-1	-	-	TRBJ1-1	TGCAGCTGTGAAACAGGAGGGGACACTGAAGCTTTCTTT	CSCETGGDTEAFF
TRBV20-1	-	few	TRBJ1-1	TGCAGTGCTCACAAGAACACTGAAGCTTTCTTT	CSAHKNTEAFF
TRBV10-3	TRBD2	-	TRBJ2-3	TGTGCCATCAGTGAGTCGCGGGGGACTAGTCTAGATACGCAGTATTTT	CAISESRGTSLDTQYF
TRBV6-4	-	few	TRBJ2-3	TGTGCCAGCAGTGACTCAGGACTCGGCACAGATACGCAGTATTTT	CASSDSGLGTDTQYF
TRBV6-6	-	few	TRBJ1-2	TGTGCCAGCAGTTACTCGAAGGAGGGCATCTATGGCTACACCTTC	CASSYSKEGIYGYTF
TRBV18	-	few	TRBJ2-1	TGTGCCAGCTCACCAAAAGAACTACCCGACATCGAGCAGTTCTTC	CASSPKELPDIEQFF
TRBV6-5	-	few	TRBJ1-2	TGTGCCAGCAGTTACTCAGGAGGGCAGAAGGGCTATGGCTACACCTTC	CASSYSGGQKGYGYTF
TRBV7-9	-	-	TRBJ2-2	TGTGCCAGCAGTCTCAGCGGCGGGGAGCTGTTTTTT	CASSLSGGELFF
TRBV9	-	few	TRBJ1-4	TGTGCCAGCAGCCCCTCACAGGGCGGAAATGAAAAACTGTTTTTT	CASSPSQGGNEKLFF
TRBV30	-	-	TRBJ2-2	TGTGCCTGTCCAGGGGCTTACACCGGGGAGCTGTTTTTT	CACPGAYTGELFF
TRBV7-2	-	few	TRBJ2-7	TGTGCCAGCAGCTTTTCAGGGAGCTTCTCCTCCGAGCAGTACTTC	CASSFSGSFSSEQYF
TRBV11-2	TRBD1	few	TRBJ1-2	TGTGCCAGCAGCTTCACAGGGGTTGGCACCTTC	CASSFTGVGTF
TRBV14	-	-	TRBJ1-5	TGTGCCAGCGTGGGGCCCCAGCATTTT	CASVGPQHF
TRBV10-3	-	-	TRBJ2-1	TGTGCCATCAGCGAGAGGGGAACTCACAATGAGCAGTTCTTC	CAISERGTHNEQFF
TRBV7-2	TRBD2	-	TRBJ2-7	TGTGCCAGCAGCTTAATGCGAGCGGGGAGCTACGAGCAGTACTTC	CASSLMRAGSYEQYF
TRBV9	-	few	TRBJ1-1	TGTGCCAGCAGCCCATTTCCCCTTTCTACAGGTACTAACACTGAAGCTTTCTTT	CASSPFPLSTGTNTEAFF